This TCR beta chain was identified in a study of shared clonotypes between healthy human individuals. Study context: CD4 naive and CD4 memory each took three plates per donor, while CD8 naive took two and CD8 memory one.

V was trimmed by 2 bases and J by 7 bases, leaving 16 bases between them. Per the germline V gene, CDR1 is SGHNT and CDR2 is YYREEE (reference sequence). This CDR3 is 15 amino acids long. Profiled with immunoSEQ multiplex PCR; TCRdb holds only in-frame clones, not every one. The table lists some 1 million clones, 60% to 80% of them singletons, with about 1.5% in the top ten. Sequenced material: memory CD4+ T cells sorted from blood. As for subset: CD45RA-negative fraction. This clonotype was sampled from a man aged 18 to 30 in good health. The rearrangement links TRBV5-4 to TRBJ1-5; the D gene is possibly TRBD1 (5 bases). Here the CDR3 DNA reads TGTGCCAGCAGCTTCTTCGGGGGTCATGGACAGCCCCAGCATTTT. Its translation is CASSFFGGHGQPQHF.